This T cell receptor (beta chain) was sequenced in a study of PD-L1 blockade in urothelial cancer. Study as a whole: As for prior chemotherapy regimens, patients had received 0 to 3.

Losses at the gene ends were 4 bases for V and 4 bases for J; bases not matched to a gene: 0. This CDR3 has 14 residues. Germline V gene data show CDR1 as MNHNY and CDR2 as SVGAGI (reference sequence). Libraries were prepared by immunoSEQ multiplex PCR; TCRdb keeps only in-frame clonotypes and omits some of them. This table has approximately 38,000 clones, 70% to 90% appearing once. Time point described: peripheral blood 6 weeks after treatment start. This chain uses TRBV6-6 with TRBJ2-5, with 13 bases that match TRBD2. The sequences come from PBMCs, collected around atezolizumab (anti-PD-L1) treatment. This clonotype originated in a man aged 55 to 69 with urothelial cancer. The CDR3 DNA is TGTGCCAGCAGTTGGACTAGCGGGGGAGAGACCCAGTACTTC. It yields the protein CASSWTSGGETQYF.